The T cell receptor (beta chain) described here comes from a study of early T cells in non-severe SARS-CoV-2 infection. Study-level background: Bulk RNA isolated from unsorted whole blood underwent sequencing; chains were not paired. The study's findings and limits: Matching results from VDJdb favored anti-spike CD8 responses, leaving private and CD4 specificities undetected.

Attached unique molecular identifiers marked individual cDNA molecules. MiXCR, applied by TCRdb to the 5' RACE reads, yields one record per CDR3 protein. The sample lists roughly 51,000 distinct CDR3 sequences, roughly 6% occurring once. Trimming shortened V by 2 bases and J by 4 bases, and 8 bases separated the two germline ends. The CDR3 has 13 residues. Only a few counts were recorded for this clonotype. What it binds is not known. The chain is built from TRBV12-3 or TRBV12-4 and TRBJ1-1; the D is unclear. The sample here was whole blood, taken at baseline. The sequence was obtained from an adult who was a healthcare worker with PCR-confirmed SARS-CoV-2 infection or an uninfected control (not recorded which). The CDR3 DNA sequence: TGTGCCAGCAGTTTAAGTATGGGCACTGAAGCTTTCTTT. Protein: CASSLSMGTEAFF.